A selection of T cell receptor beta chains follows, all from one sample in a study of T cell responses to AZD1222 COVID-19 vaccine. The protocol was immunoSEQ multiplex PCR, while the TCRdb copy is restricted to in-frame clones and leaves out a portion. In the table there are some 20,000 clones, roughly 84% of which are singletons. The sequencing used peripheral blood, collected 28 days after the second AZD1222 dose. The receptors come from an adult who received the AZD1222 COVID-19 vaccine. CDR3s include the opening cysteine and the closing phenylalanine or tryptophan. The D gene is left open where the match is weak. Expanded clones are given a class, and other clones once, few, many or no size at all.

clone size	V gene	J gene	D gene	CDR3 DNA	CDR3 protein
-	TRBV11-2	TRBJ2-1	TRBD2	TGTGCCAGCAGCTTAGGACTAGCGGCCGGCAATGAGCAGTTCTTC	CASSLGLAAGNEQFF
-	TRBV5-8	TRBJ1-2	-	TGTGCCAGCAGCTTGGCGCCCGGGAGAGGCTACACCTTC	CASSLAPGRGYTF
-	TRBV18	TRBJ1-4	-	TGTGCCAGCTCACCCACTGGGGTTAATGAAAAACTGTTTTTT	CASSPTGVNEKLFF
-	TRBV15	TRBJ2-1	TRBD2	TGTGCCACCAGCAGGGACCGGACTAGTACCTACAATGAGCAGTTCTTC	CATSRDRTSTYNEQFF
once	TRBV19	TRBJ1-6	TRBD1	TGTGCCAGTAGCCGACAGGGTGGCTCACCCCTCCACTTT	CASSRQGGSPLHF
-	TRBV2	TRBJ2-3	TRBD2	TGTGCCAGCCGCCTGGGACTAGCGGGAGAAGCAGATACGCAGTATTTT	CASRLGLAGEADTQYF
-	TRBV3-1/TRBV3-2	TRBJ1-1	-	TGTGCCAGCAGCCGTACGGGCCTGAACACTGAAGCTTTCTTT	CASSRTGLNTEAFF
-	TRBV25-1	TRBJ1-2	-	TGTGCCAGCAGTGACCCTCGGAGGGATGTGGCTGGCTACACCTTC	CASSDPRRDVAGYTF
-	TRBV18	TRBJ1-1	TRBD1	TGTGCCAGCTCACCCGGACAGGGGACTGAAGCTTTCTTT	CASSPGQGTEAFF
-	TRBV6-2/TRBV6-3	TRBJ1-6	-	TGTGCCAGCAGTTACTCGTCGGCCAGTAATTCACCCCTCCACTTT	CASSYSSASNSPLHF
-	TRBV28	TRBJ1-4	-	TGTGCCAGCAGTTCCACAGGGATGCCTAATGAAAAACTGTTTTTT	CASSSTGMPNEKLFF
-	TRBV2	TRBJ2-1	TRBD2	TGTGCCAGCAGCTTACTAGCGGGAGGTGGTAATGAGCAGTTCTTC	CASSLLAGGGNEQFF
-	TRBV2	TRBJ1-2	-	TGTGCCAGCAGTGGGACACCGGTGCGTGGCTACACCTTC	CASSGTPVRGYTF
-	TRBV9	TRBJ2-3	TRBD2	TGTGCCAGCAGCCCCCCGGCGGGGACTAGTGGAGATACGCAGTATTTT	CASSPPAGTSGDTQYF
once	TRBV10-2	TRBJ2-5	-	TGCGCCAGCAGTGAGTCGTGGGACCAAGAGACCCAGTACTTC	CASSESWDQETQYF
-	TRBV18	TRBJ1-6	-	TGTGCCAGCTCAGGGGAGACAGGAGGATTTTCACCCCTCCACTTT	CASSGETGGFSPLHF
-	TRBV27	TRBJ1-5	TRBD1	TGTGCCAGCAGTCCCTTGGACAGGGATAGTCAGCCCCAGCATTTT	CASSPLDRDSQPQHF
few	TRBV28	TRBJ2-7	-	TGTGCCAGCAGGGAACAGGGGGGGTCCTACGAGCAGTACTTC	CASREQGGSYEQYF
-	TRBV14	TRBJ2-2	TRBD2	TGTGCCAGCAGTCCCGGACTAGCTGCCACCGGGGAGCTGTTTTTT	CASSPGLAATGELFF
once	TRBV18	TRBJ1-2	-	TGTGCCAGCTCACCAAGGTCGGATGCCTGGGATTATGGCTACACCTTC	CASSPRSDAWDYGYTF
few	TRBV30	TRBJ2-7	TRBD2	TGTGCCTGGAGTGCAAGTAGCGGGAGCTCCTACGAGCAGTACTTC	CAWSASSGSSYEQYF
-	TRBV7-2	TRBJ1-2	-	TGTGCCAGCAGCCGGGCGGATATCTATGGCTACACCTTC	CASSRADIYGYTF